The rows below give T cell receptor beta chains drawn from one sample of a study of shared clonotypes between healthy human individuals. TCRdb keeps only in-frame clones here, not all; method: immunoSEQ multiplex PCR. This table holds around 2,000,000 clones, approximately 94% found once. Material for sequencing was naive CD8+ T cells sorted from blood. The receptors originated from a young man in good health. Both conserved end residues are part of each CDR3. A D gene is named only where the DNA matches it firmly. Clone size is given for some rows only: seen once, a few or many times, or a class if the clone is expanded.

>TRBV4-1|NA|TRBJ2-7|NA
CASSQYSDSLAYEQYF
TGCGCCAGCAGCCAATACTCGGACTCCTTAGCATACGAGCAGTACTTC
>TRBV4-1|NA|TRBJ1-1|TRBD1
CASSQRDSRNTEAFF
TGCGCCAGCAGCCAGAGGGACAGCCGAAACACTGAAGCTTTCTTT
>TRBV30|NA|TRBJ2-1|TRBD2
CAWSAGGGIDEQFF
TGTGCCTGGAGTGCCGGGGGAGGGATCGATGAGCAGTTCTTC
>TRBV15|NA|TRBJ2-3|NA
CATSRVGTTDTQYF
TGTGCCACCAGCAGAGTCGGCACTACAGATACGCAGTATTTT
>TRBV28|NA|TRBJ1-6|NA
CASSLTGVLVGNSPLHF
TGTGCCAGCAGTTTAACGGGCGTTCTTGTCGGTAATTCACCCCTCCACTTT
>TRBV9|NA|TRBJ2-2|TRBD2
CASSPGLAGVGELFF
TGTGCCAGCAGCCCGGGACTAGCGGGAGTTGGGGAGCTGTTTTTT
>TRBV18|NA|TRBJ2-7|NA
CASSASIGDGISYEQYF
TGTGCCAGCTCAGCATCGATAGGGGACGGTATATCCTACGAGCAGTACTTC
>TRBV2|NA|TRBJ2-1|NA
CASSEVSDRWYNEQFF
TGTGCCAGCAGTGAGGTCAGCGACAGGTGGTACAATGAGCAGTTCTTC
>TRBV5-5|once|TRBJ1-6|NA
CASSLGVASPLHF
TGTGCCAGCAGCTTGGGGGTTGCTTCACCCCTCCACTTT
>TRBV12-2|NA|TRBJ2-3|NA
CASRLYAEGATDTQYF
TGTGCAAGTCGCTTATACGCCGAGGGGGCGACAGATACGCAGTATTTT
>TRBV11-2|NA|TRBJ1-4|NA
CASSLEAPTNEKLFF
TGTGCCAGCAGCTTAGAGGCACCAACTAATGAAAAACTGTTTTTT
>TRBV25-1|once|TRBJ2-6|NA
CASRETGLYYSGANVLTF
TGTGCCAGCAGAGAAACAGGGTTATACTACTCTGGGGCCAACGTCCTGACTTTC
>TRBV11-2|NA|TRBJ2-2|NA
CASSYSTGTGELFF
TGTGCCAGCAGCTACAGCACCGGGACCGGGGAGCTGTTTTTT
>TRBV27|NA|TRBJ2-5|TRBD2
CASSLMSYAGGAIETQYF
TGTGCCAGCAGTTTAATGTCTTATGCGGGGGGGGCAATAGAGACCCAGTACTTC
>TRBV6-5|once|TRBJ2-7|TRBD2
CASSALAGAYEQYF
TGTGCCAGCAGCGCCTTAGCGGGGGCCTACGAGCAGTACTTC
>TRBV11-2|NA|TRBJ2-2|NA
CASSLDPGFNTGELFF
TGTGCCAGCAGCTTAGATCCGGGATTTAACACCGGGGAGCTGTTTTTT
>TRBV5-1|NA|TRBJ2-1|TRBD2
CASSLEGLAGYNEQFF
TGCGCCAGCAGCTTGGAGGGACTAGCGGGTTACAATGAGCAGTTCTTC
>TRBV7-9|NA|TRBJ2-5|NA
CASSRDTQYF
TGTGCCAGCAGCCGAGATACCCAGTACTTC
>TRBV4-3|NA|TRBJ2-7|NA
CASSQDGEGLTYEQYF
TGCGCCAGCAGCCAAGACGGTGAGGGGCTAACCTACGAGCAGTACTTC
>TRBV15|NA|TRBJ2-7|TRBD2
CATSSRLAEAYEQYF
TGTGCCACCAGCAGCCGACTAGCGGAAGCCTACGAGCAGTACTTC
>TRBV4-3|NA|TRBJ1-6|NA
CASSQDRGDSYNSPLHF
TGCGCCAGCAGCCAAGATAGGGGCGACTCCTATAATTCACCCCTCCACTTT
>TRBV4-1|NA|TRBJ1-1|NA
CASSQAGYTEAFF
TGCGCCAGCAGCCAAGCCGGGTACACTGAAGCTTTCTTT
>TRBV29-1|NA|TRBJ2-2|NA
CSADPGTNTGELFF
TGCAGCGCCGACCCCGGAACGAACACCGGGGAGCTGTTTTTT
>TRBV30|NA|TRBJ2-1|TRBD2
CAWIPLVGLSSGRARQFF
TGTGCCTGGATCCCCCTAGTGGGGTTATCTAGCGGGAGGGCAAGGCAGTTCTTC
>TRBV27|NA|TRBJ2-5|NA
CASSLRRQETQYF
TGTGCCAGCAGTTTACGCAGGCAAGAGACCCAGTACTTC
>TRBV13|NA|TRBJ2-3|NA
CASSPTPGSAGTDTQYF
TGTGCCAGCAGCCCGACACCGGGATCCGCTGGGACAGATACGCAGTATTTT
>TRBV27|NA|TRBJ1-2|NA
CASSIDGNYGYTF
TGTGCCAGCAGTATAGACGGTAACTATGGCTACACCTTC
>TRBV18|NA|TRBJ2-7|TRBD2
CASSPPMRGTYEQYF
TGTGCCAGCTCACCACCCATGCGGGGGACCTACGAGCAGTACTTC
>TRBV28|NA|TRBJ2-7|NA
CASSFAGKPYEQYF
TGTGCCAGCAGTTTCGCAGGCAAACCCTACGAGCAGTACTTC
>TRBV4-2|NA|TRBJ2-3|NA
CASSQGGATDTQYF
TGTGCCAGCAGCCAAGGCGGGGCAACAGATACGCAGTATTTT
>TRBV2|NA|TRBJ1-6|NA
CASSENPASSPLHF
TGTGCCAGCAGTGAAAACCCAGCGAGTTCACCCCTCCACTTT
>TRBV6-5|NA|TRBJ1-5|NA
CASSYGNPGTNQPQHF
TGTGCCAGCAGTTACGGGAACCCGGGGACTAATCAGCCCCAGCATTTT
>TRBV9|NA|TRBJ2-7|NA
CASSVDGGSEQYF
TGTGCCAGCAGCGTAGATGGAGGGAGCGAGCAGTACTTC
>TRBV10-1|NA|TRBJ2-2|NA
CASRNGPNTGELFF
TGCGCCAGCAGAAACGGACCGAACACCGGGGAGCTGTTTTTT
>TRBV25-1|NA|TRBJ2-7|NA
CASSEFSEDFYEQYF
TGTGCCAGCAGTGAATTTAGCGAGGACTTTTACGAGCAGTACTTC
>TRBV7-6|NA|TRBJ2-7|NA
CASSLGVTYEQYF
TGTGCCAGCAGCTTAGGAGTAACCTACGAGCAGTACTTC
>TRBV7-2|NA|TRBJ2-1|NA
CASSLGGLAYAYNEQFF
TGTGCCAGCAGCTTAGGTGGGCTAGCATACGCCTACAATGAGCAGTTCTTC
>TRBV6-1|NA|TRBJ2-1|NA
CASSEARGSSYNEQFF
TGTGCCAGCAGTGAAGCGCGGGGATCCTCCTACAATGAGCAGTTCTTC
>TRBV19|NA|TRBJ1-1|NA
CASSIPGFEAFF
TGTGCCAGTAGTATTCCGGGGTTTGAAGCTTTCTTT
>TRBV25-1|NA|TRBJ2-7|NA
CASSSQGGSEQYF
TGTGCCAGCAGTTCGCAGGGGGGGAGCGAGCAGTACTTC